The clone carrying this T cell receptor (beta chain) was seen ten or more times. Regions amplified from RNA transcripts were the TCR beta CDR3 regions. Primed by the HTBI set, a first-round RT-PCR was run on the TCR CDR3. TCRdb passed the multiplex PCR reads through MiXCR, listing each CDR3 protein once. The sample has fewer than 350,000 distinct CDR3 sequences, roughly 15% seen once. Germline CDR1 reads MDHEN; CDR2 reads SYDVKM. The CDR3 sequence is 15 residues long. V gave up 5 bases and J gave up 3 bases, with 14 bases separating them. This entry comes from a study of T cells in Graves' hyperthyroidism and ophthalmopathy. Study overall: Peripheral blood was obtained at initial diagnosis, preceding any treatment.

This chain links TRBV28 with TRBJ1-5; no reliable D call. The specimen sequenced was blood. The sequence was obtained from a woman aged 45-59 years with Graves' hyperthyroidism that later progressed to Graves' ophthalmopathy. CDR3 nucleotides: TGTGCCAGCAGTCGATTACGGGCACTCAATCAGCCCCAGCATTTT. Translating gives CASSRLRALNQPQHF. Filled out from reference TRBV28 and TRBJ1-5, the complete variable domain reads DVKVTQSSRYLVKRTGEKVFLECVQDMDHENMFWYRQDPGLGLRLIYFSYDVKMKEKGDIPEGYSVSREKKERFSLILESASTNQTSMYLCASSRLRALNQPQHFGDGTRLSIL.